This T cell receptor (beta chain) was obtained from a study of CD8 T cells in ankylosing spondylitis. This clonotype was found many times. What it binds is unknown. Looked up from germline, CDR1 is KGHDR and CDR2 is SFDVKD. This CDR3 contains 11 residues. V was trimmed by 2 bases and J by 16 bases, leaving 10 bases between them. Points from the study as a whole: A motif of under 10 highly homologous TCR beta variants was seen as apparently characteristic of ankylosing spondylitis blood.

TCRdb re-called the 5' RACE reads through MiXCR, storing one row per CDR3 protein. This sample carries 35,000 or so distinct CDR3 sequences, 5.5% to 7.5% of them seen once, and the ten largest clones take about 12%. This clonotype was obtained from a male donor with ankylosing spondylitis or in good health (not recorded which). Sequenced: blood, either unsorted or a sorted T cell fraction (not recorded which). V and J are TRBV24-1 and TRBJ2-2; TRBD2 might be the D (5 bases). CDR3 nucleotide sequence: TGTGCCACCAGTGATTCCGGGATATGGTTTTTT. Protein: CATSDSGIWFF.